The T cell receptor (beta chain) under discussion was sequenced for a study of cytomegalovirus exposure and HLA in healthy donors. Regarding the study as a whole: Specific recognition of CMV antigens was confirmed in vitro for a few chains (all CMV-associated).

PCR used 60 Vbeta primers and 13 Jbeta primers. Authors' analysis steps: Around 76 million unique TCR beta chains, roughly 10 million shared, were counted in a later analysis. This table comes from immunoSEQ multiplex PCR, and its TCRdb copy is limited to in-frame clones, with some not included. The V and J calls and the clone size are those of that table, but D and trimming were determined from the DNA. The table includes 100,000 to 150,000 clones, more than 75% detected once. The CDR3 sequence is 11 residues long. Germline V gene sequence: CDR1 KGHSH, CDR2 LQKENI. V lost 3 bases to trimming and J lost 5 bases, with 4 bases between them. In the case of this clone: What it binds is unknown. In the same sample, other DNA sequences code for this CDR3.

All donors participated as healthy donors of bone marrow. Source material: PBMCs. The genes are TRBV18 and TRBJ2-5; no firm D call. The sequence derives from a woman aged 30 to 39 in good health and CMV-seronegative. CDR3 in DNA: TGTGCCAGCTCACCCGGTGAGACCCAGTACTTC. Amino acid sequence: CASSPGETQYF.